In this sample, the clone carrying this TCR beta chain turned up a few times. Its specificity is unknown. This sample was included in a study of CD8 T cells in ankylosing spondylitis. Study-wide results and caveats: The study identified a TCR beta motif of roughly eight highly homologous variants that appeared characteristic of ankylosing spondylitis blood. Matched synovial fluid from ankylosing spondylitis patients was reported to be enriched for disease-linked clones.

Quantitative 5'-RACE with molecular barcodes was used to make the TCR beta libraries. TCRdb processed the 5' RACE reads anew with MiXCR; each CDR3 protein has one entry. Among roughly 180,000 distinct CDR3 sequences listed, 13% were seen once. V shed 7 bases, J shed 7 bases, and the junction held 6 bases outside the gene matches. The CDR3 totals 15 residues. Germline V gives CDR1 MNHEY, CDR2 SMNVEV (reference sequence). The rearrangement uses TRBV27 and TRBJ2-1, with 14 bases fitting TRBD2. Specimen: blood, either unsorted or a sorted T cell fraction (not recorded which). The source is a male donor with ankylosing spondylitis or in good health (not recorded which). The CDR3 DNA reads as TGTGCCAGCACCCTTGGGACTAGCGGGAGAAATGAGCAGTTCTTC. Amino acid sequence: CASTLGTSGRNEQFF.